A single sample is the source of the 31 T cell receptor beta chains below, sequenced in a study of neoadjuvant anti-PD-1 for oral cavity cancer. Some clones are missing from TCRdb's copy, which holds only in-frame ones; the method was immunoSEQ multiplex PCR. The sample lists about 6,600 clones, approximately 45% seen once, with 25% in the top ten. The sample in question was tumor tissue, obtained before nivolumab (anti-PD-1) treatment. These receptors came from a person aged 35-79 years with oral cavity squamous cell carcinoma.

The rearrangement joins TRBV5-6 to TRBJ1-4; TRBD1 agrees at 8 bases. The length of the CDR3 is 15 residues. The germline V gene has CDR1 SGHDT and CDR2 YYEEEE. The J segment lost 9 bases and the V segment lost 3 bases, leaving 10 bases of the junction unmatched. The CDR3 DNA reads TGTGCCAGCAGCTCCTCTTTGACAGGGGAAAAAAAACTGTTTTTT. It encodes CASSSSLTGEKKLFF. The whole variable domain, remainder taken from reference TRBV5-6 and TRBJ1-4, is DAGVTQSPTHLIKTRGQQVTLRCSPKSGHDTVSWYQQALGQGPQFIFQYYEEEERQRGNFPDRFSGHQFPNYSSELNVNALLLGDSALYLCASSSSLTGEKKLFFGSGTQLSVL.

The V call is TRBV2, the J call TRBJ2-5; the D call may be TRBD1 or TRBD2 (5 bases each). V lost 7 bases to trimming and J lost 0 bases, with 9 bases between them. Germline lookup yields CDR1 SNHLY and CDR2 FYNNEI. The CDR3 has 13 amino acids. This chain's CDR3 is CASKRGYQETQYF. The CDR3 region has the DNA TGTGCCAGCAAGAGGGGATACCAAGAGACCCAGTACTTC.

This clone was seen a single time. This chain connects TRBV7-7 to TRBJ2-5; 10 positions agree with TRBD2. Germline-derived CDR1 and CDR2 are SSHAT and FNYEAQ (reference sequence). CDR3 length: 14 residues. The V and J ends lost 5 bases and 5 bases, in that order; junction bases with no gene match: 5. For the CDR3, the DNA is TGTGCCAGCAGCGAGCGGGGGGGCCGGGAGACCCAGTACTTC. Translated: CASSERGGRETQYF.

This clone was recorded once. The V call is TRBV4-2, the J call TRBJ1-6; D gene unclear. Between the trimmed V and J ends, which lost 1 base and 0 bases, there was a span of 10 bases. Looked up from germline, CDR1 is LGHNA and CDR2 is YNFKEQ. The CDR3 sequence is 17 residues long. CDR3 DNA sequence: TGTGCCAGCAGCCAAGTTTCTCTAAACTCCTATAATTCACCCCTCCACTTT. It codes for CASSQVSLNSYNSPLHF.

The chain couples TRBV9 to TRBJ2-1; D is uncertain. Germline V CDR1 and CDR2: SGDLS, YYNGEE. V lost 0 bases to trimming and J lost 7 bases, with 14 bases between them. This CDR3 has 15 amino acids. CDR3 nucleotides: TGTGCCAGCAGCGTAGCTGGATCCCTTGGGAATGAGCAGTTCTTC. Protein sequence: CASSVAGSLGNEQFF.

This chain uses TRBV5-6 with TRBJ1-1, with TRBD1 identical over 7 bases. This CDR3 is built from 15 residues. After removal of 1 base from V and 2 bases from J, the junction contained 5 bases not matched to a gene. Germline CDR1 is SGHDT and CDR2 is YYEEEE. The CDR3 region has the DNA TGTGCCAGCAGCTTGATTGGGACAGCCAACACTGAAGCTTTCTTT. Residues: CASSLIGTANTEAFF.

The chain joins TRBV7-7 to TRBJ2-5; 8 bases fit TRBD1. The germline CDR1 and CDR2 sequences are SSHAT and FNYEAQ (reference sequence). The CDR3 spans 16 residues. V was clipped by 5 bases and J by 2 bases; unmatched bases: 10. Written as DNA, the CDR3 is TGTGCCAGCAGCCTAGGAGGGACAGGCCCTCAAGAGACCCAGTACTTC. Translating it yields CASSLGGTGPQETQYF.

The chain joins TRBV7-3 to TRBJ2-3; the match to TRBD2 covers 9 bases. Unmatched junction bases numbered 8, after V lost 4 bases and J lost 3 bases. This CDR3 has 16 amino acids. Germline lookup yields CDR1 SGHTA and CDR2 FQGTGA. The CDR3 nucleotides are TGTGCCAGCAGCTATTTTAGCGGGGGCAGGACAGATACGCAGTATTTT. Its translation: CASSYFSGGRTDTQYF. The variable domain in full, with the rest retrieved from reference TRBV7-3 and TRBJ2-3, is GAGVSQTPSNKVTEKGKYVELRCDPISGHTALYWYRQSLGQGPEFLIYFQGTGAADDSGLPNDRFFAVRPEGSVSTLKIQRTERGDSAVYLCASSYFSGGRTDTQYFGPGTRLTVL.

This clone was observed a handful of times. The chain combines TRBV13 with TRBJ1-1, with D unclear. Between the trimmed V and J ends, which lost 5 bases and 3 bases, there was a span of 16 bases. CDR3 length: 15 amino acids. Germline V gene sequence: CDR1 PRHDT, CDR2 FYEKMQ (reference sequence). CDR3 loop: CASSPGGSAYTEAFF. The CDR3 DNA sequence: TGTGCCAGCAGCCCAGGAGGAAGCGCGTACACTGAAGCTTTCTTT.

The chain is built from TRBV4-2 and TRBJ1-6; D remains ambiguous. CDR1 is LGHNA, CDR2 YNFKEQ, per germline. This CDR3 comprises 17 residues. The V end lost 4 bases, the J end lost 8 bases, and 21 bases lay between the germline ends. The CDR3 spells CASSRPSGEGFHSPLHF. Written as DNA, the CDR3 is TGTGCCAGCAGCCGTCCCTCTGGGGAAGGGTTTCATTCACCCCTCCACTTT.

This chain uses TRBV5-1 with TRBJ2-2; 11 bases align to TRBD1. V was pared by 3 bases and J by 7 bases, with 8 bases of the junction left unmatched. CDR3 length: 16 amino acids. In germline, CDR1 is SGHRS, CDR2 YFSETQ. The CDR3, as DNA: TGCGCCAGCAGCTGGAGGACAGGGGGCGCAGGCGGGGAGCTGTTTTTT. It specifies CASSWRTGGAGGELFF.

This chain connects TRBV2 to TRBJ2-5, with 8 bases that match TRBD1. CDR1 SNHLY and CDR2 FYNNEI come from the germline V gene. Germline trimming cut 6 bases from V and 5 bases from J; bases unmatched to any gene: 11. The CDR3 extends over 15 amino acids. Written as DNA, the CDR3 is TGTGCCAGCAGCCCCGACAGGGGAAGGCGGGAGACCCAGTACTTC. Translated: CASSPDRGRRETQYF.

The chain couples TRBV7-9 to TRBJ1-1, with D perhaps matching TRBD1 (6 bases). This CDR3 contains 13 residues. Per the germline V gene, CDR1 is SEHNR and CDR2 is FQNEAQ (reference sequence). V was cut by 4 bases and J by 6 bases, with 12 bases left in between. The CDR3 loop is CASSSRPGAEAFF. The CDR3 DNA sequence: TGTGCCAGCAGCTCCCGTCCAGGGGCTGAAGCTTTCTTT.

This clone turned up a few times. The chain has TRBV6-1 and TRBJ2-4; TRBD1 or TRBD2 may be the D gene (5 bases each). Trimming cost V 4 bases and J 8 bases, with 15 bases left between them. Germline CDR1 reads MNHNS; CDR2 reads SASEGT. The CDR3 runs to 14 residues. CDR3 sequence: CASSGGRMGDIQYF. The DNA of the CDR3 is TGTGCCAGCAGTGGTGGCCGGATGGGGGACATTCAGTACTTC.

This CDR3 reads CASSFDRQETQYF. The CDR3 DNA reads as TGTGCCAGCAGCTTCGACAGGCAAGAGACCCAGTACTTC. The gene calls are TRBV7-2 and TRBJ2-5, with D perhaps matching TRBD1 (6 bases). Germline V gene lookup returns CDR1 SGHTA and CDR2 FQGNSA. Trimming pared 3 bases from V and 2 bases from J, leaving 7 bases between. CDR3 length: 13 amino acids.

The J gene is TRBJ2-7, the V gene TRBV10-2, with 11 bases fitting TRBD1. V trimming: 7 bases; J trimming: 4 bases; junction bases outside the gene matches: 6. CDR1 is WSHSY and CDR2 is SAAADI in the germline V gene. The CDR3 is 14 amino acids. CDR3: CASNGQGASYEQYF. CDR3 DNA sequence: TGCGCCAGCAATGGACAGGGGGCGAGTTACGAGCAGTACTTC.

The CDR3 sequence is CASSFQGQKLFF. The CDR3 bases are TGTGCCAGCAGCTTTCAGGGGCAAAAACTGTTTTTT. This sequence joins TRBV5-6 and TRBJ1-4; perhaps TRBD1 as D (6 bases). The length of the CDR3 is 12 residues. Germline CDR1 and CDR2: SGHDT and YYEEEE. Trimming removed 2 bases from V and 9 bases from J, with 8 bases in between. The variable domain in full, with the rest retrieved from reference TRBV5-6 and TRBJ1-4, is DAGVTQSPTHLIKTRGQQVTLRCSPKSGHDTVSWYQQALGQGPQFIFQYYEEEERQRGNFPDRFSGHQFPNYSSELNVNALLLGDSALYLCASSFQGQKLFFGSGTQLSVL.

This clone was observed a handful of times. V and J are TRBV28 and TRBJ1-2, with D unclear. The CDR3 loop spans 12 amino acids. Germline V gene sequence: CDR1 MDHEN, CDR2 SYDVKM. V was pared by 3 bases and J by 4 bases, with 6 bases between. This CDR3 is CASSFGVYGYTF. The DNA of the CDR3 is TGTGCCAGCAGTTTTGGGGTCTATGGCTACACCTTC.

This clone has just a few counts. The chain combines TRBV27 with TRBJ2-2; unclear D gene. CDR3 length equals 14 residues. Germline CDR1 and CDR2: MNHEY and SMNVEV (reference sequence). The V and J ends lost 7 bases and 1 base respectively, with 10 bases between them. The chain's CDR3 is CASTRSGNTGELFF. In nucleotides, the CDR3 is TGTGCCAGCACCCGGTCGGGGAACACCGGGGAGCTGTTTTTT.

This clone was counted once. CDR3 nucleotides: TGTGCCAGCAGCCCCAGGGTTGCCGGGGAGCTGTTTTTT. Translating it yields CASSPRVAGELFF. This chain uses TRBV11-3 with TRBJ2-2; perhaps TRBD1 as D (5 bases). Germline V CDR1 and CDR2: SGHNT, YENEEA. The ends were cut back, 5 bases at V and 6 bases at J, with 10 bases in the middle. The CDR3 totals 13 residues.

Judged by abundance, this clone is medium-sized. The chain recombines TRBV7-2 with TRBJ2-7, with TRBD2 identical over 7 bases. The ends lost 3 bases at V and 4 bases at J; junction bases unmatched: 6. CDR1 and CDR2 from the germline V gene are SGHTA and FQGNSA. This CDR3 comprises 14 residues. CDR3 protein: CASSFGTTLYEQYF. The CDR3 region has the DNA TGTGCCAGCAGCTTCGGGACTACCCTTTACGAGCAGTACTTC. The full variable domain, in which reference TRBV7-2 and TRBJ2-7 provide the parts outside the CDR3, is GAGVSQSPSNKVTEKGKDVELRCDPISGHTALYWYRQSLGQGLEFLIYFQGNSAPDKSGLPSDRFSAERTGGSVSTLTIQRTQQEDSAVYLCASSFGTTLYEQYFGPGTRLTVT.

The CDR3 loop is CASSRRTSGEAGTQYF. As DNA, the CDR3 is TGTGCCAGTAGTAGACGGACTAGCGGGGAAGCTGGTACGCAGTATTTT. The gene calls are TRBV19 and TRBJ2-3; TRBD2 matches at 12 bases. V was clipped by 4 bases and J by 8 bases; unmatched bases: 10. The CDR3 runs 16 residues. The germline CDR1 and CDR2 sequences are LNHDA and SQIVND (reference sequence).

The CDR3 sequence is CASSSRSNEKLFF. The DNA for the CDR3 is TGTGCCAGCAGCAGTCGGTCTAATGAAAAACTGTTTTTT. The rearrangement uses TRBV7-1 and TRBJ1-4; D uncertain. TRBV7-1 is classed as an ORF, of uncertain function. Trimming left V 5 bases short and J 3 bases short, with 7 bases between. This CDR3 has 13 amino acids.

This clone was observed a few times. The chain is built from TRBV5-1 and TRBJ2-7; the match to TRBD1 covers 10 bases. V lost 1 base to trimming and J lost 6 bases; unmatched junction nucleotides: 4. From germline, CDR1 is SGHRS and CDR2 YFSETQ. The CDR3 runs to 14 residues. CDR3 DNA: TGCGCCAGCAGCTTGCCCGGGACAGGGGTCGAGCAGTACTTC. The encoded protein is CASSLPGTGVEQYF.

CDR3 sequence (DNA): TGCGCCAGCAGCTTGCTCCTGGGACGGGGAATGAACACTGAAGCTTTCTTT. This translates into CASSLLLGRGMNTEAFF. The V gene is TRBV5-1, the J gene TRBJ1-1; TRBD1 is a possible D gene (5 bases). CDR1 and CDR2 from the germline V gene are SGHRS and YFSETQ. Deletions cut 1 base from V and 0 bases from J, with 16 bases between. The CDR3 contains 17 residues. Full variable domain (outside the CDR3, taken from reference TRBV5-1 and TRBJ1-1): KAGVTQTPRYLIKTRGQQVTLSCSPISGHRSVSWYQQTPGQGLQFLFEYFSETQRNKGNFPGRFSGRQFSNSRSEMNVSTLELGDSALYLCASSLLLGRGMNTEAFFGQGTRLTVV.

The CDR3 region is CASSSIGQGEYEQYF. The CDR3 bases are TGTGCCAGCAGCTCTATTGGACAGGGGGAATACGAGCAGTACTTC. The chain is built from TRBV7-9 and TRBJ2-7; TRBD1 matches 10 bases. Trimming took 4 bases from V and 4 from J; bases not matched to a gene: 7. Germline CDR1 reads SEHNR; CDR2 reads FQNEAQ (reference sequence). The length of the CDR3 is 15 residues.

This clone turned up a few times. V and J are TRBV7-6 and TRBJ1-1; D gene uncertain. This CDR3 region has 14 residues. V lost 3 bases to trimming and J lost 4 bases, with 12 bases between them. Germline assignment: CDR1 SGHVS and CDR2 FNYEAQ. This CDR3 is CASSFSDTTTEAFF. The CDR3 nucleotides are TGTGCCAGCAGCTTCAGTGACACAACCACTGAAGCTTTCTTT. The full variable domain, completed using reference TRBV7-6 and TRBJ1-1, is GAGVSQSPRYKVTKRGQDVALRCDPISGHVSLYWYRQALGQGPEFLTYFNYEAQQDKSGLPNDRFSAERPEGSISTLTIQRTEQRDSAMYRCASSFSDTTTEAFFGQGTRLTVV.

A few counts support this clone. The V call is TRBV9, the J call TRBJ1-4, with 10 bases aligning to TRBD1. Per germline, CDR1 SGDLS and CDR2 YYNGEE. This CDR3 has 15 amino acids. V was pared by 2 bases and J by 6 bases, with 4 bases of the junction left unmatched. DNA for the CDR3: TGTGCCAGCAGCGTCGGACAGGGGGTGTATGAAAAACTGTTTTTT. It encodes CASSVGQGVYEKLFF.

CDR3 in amino acids: CASSPTTPDSSYEQYF. The DNA of the CDR3 is TGTGCCAGCAGTCCTACGACTCCTGATAGCTCCTACGAGCAGTACTTC. The rearrangement joins TRBV2 to TRBJ2-7; D unresolved. The CDR3 has 16 amino acids. Germline CDR1 is SNHLY and CDR2 is FYNNEI. Trimming took off 5 bases at V and 0 bases at J, with 17 bases between the two ends.

A note on this clone: A read error may account for a junction end that differs from germline. The CDR3 DNA is TGCGCCAGCAGCCAAGATCGGGGAGGAACTGAAGCTTTCTTT. Translation gives CASSQDRGGTEAFF. J is TRBJ1-1 and V is TRBV5-4; D gene ambiguous. Germline lookup yields CDR1 SGHNT and CDR2 YYREEE (reference sequence). The CDR3 extends over 14 amino acids.

The chain has TRBV7-6 and TRBJ1-1; no clear D. This CDR3 spans 13 amino acids. The V gene's germline CDR1 is SGHVS and CDR2 FNYEAQ. The V end was cut by 4 bases, the J end by 1 base, with 7 bases between. The DNA of the CDR3 is TGTGCCAGCAGCTCCCTGCGGAACACTGAAGCTTTCTTT. It yields the protein CASSSLRNTEAFF.